This T cell receptor beta chain derives from a study of blood T cell repertoires in COVID-19. Some clones are missing from TCRdb's copy, which holds only in-frame ones; the method was immunoSEQ multiplex PCR. The repertoire includes about 170,000 clones, 82% of them detected once, and roughly 6.4% sits in the top ten. This CDR3 region has 15 residues. The germline V gene encodes CDR1 SNHLY and CDR2 FYNNEI. Trimming removed 1 base from V and 3 bases from J; junction bases left unmatched: 3. Sequencing was carried out using peripheral blood. This clonotype was sampled from a woman aged 40 to 50 with COVID-19, enrolled during active disease. This chain connects TRBV2 to TRBJ2-7; 10 nucleotides line up with TRBD2. CDR3 residues: CASSEEGLADYEQYF. CDR3 sequence (DNA): TGTGCCAGCAGTGAAGAAGGACTAGCGGACTACGAGCAGTACTTC.